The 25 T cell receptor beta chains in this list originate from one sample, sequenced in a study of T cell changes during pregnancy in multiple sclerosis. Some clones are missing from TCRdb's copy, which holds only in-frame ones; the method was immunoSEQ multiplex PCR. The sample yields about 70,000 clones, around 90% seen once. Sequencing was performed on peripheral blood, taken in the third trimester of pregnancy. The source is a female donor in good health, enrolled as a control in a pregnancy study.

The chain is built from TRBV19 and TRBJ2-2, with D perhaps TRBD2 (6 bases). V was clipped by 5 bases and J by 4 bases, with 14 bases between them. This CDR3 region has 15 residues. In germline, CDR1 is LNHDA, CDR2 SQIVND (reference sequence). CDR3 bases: TGTGCCAGTAGTCCCTTTAGCGGTTCCACCGGGGAGCTGTTTTTT. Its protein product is CASSPFSGSTGELFF.

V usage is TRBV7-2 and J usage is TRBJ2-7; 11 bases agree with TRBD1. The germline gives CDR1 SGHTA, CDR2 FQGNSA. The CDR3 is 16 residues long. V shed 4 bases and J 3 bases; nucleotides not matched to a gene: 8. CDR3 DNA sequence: TGTGCCAGCAGCTCTAGGGGCGGGACAGGGGGCTACGAGCAGTACTTC. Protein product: CASSSRGGTGGYEQYF.

The CDR3 region is CASSPGTVNSPLHF. The DNA of the CDR3 is TGTGCCAGCAGCCCCGGGACTGTGAATTCACCCCTCCACTTT. The chain carries TRBV9 and TRBJ1-6, with a tentative D call TRBD1 (5 bases). The germline V and J ends were trimmed by 4 bases and 7 bases, with 12 bases remaining between them. The germline gives CDR1 SGDLS, CDR2 YYNGEE. CDR3 length equals 14 residues.

In nucleotides, the CDR3 is TGTGCCAGCAGCTTAGCTCCGGACACCTACGAGCAGTACTTC. Its protein is CASSLAPDTYEQYF. This chain connects TRBV7-9 to TRBJ2-7; D possibly corresponds to TRBD1 (5 bases). Germline CDR1 reads SEHNR; CDR2 reads FQNEAQ (reference sequence). Deletions cut 0 bases from V and 2 bases from J, with 8 bases between. This CDR3 is built from 14 residues.

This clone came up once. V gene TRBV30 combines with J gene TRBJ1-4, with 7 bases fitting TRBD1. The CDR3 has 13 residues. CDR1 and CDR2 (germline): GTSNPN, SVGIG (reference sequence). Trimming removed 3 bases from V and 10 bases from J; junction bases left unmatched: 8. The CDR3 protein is CAWRASGGGKLFF. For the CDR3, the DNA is TGTGCCTGGAGGGCTTCAGGGGGTGGAAAACTGTTTTTT.

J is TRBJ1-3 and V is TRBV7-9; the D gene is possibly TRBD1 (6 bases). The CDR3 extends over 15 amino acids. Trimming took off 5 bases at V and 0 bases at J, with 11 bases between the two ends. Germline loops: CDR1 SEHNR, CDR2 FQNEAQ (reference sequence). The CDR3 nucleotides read TGTGCCAGCAGCCACACAGGGTACTCTGGAAACACCATATATTTT. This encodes CASSHTGYSGNTIYF.

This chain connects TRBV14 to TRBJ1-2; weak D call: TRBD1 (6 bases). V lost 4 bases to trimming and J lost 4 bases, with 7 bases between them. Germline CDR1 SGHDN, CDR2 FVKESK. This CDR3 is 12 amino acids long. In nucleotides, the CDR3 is TGTGCCAGCAGCCTGGACAGCTATGGCTACACCTTC. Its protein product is CASSLDSYGYTF. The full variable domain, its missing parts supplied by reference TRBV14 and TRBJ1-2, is EAGVTQFPSHSVIEKGQTVTLRCDPISGHDNLYWYRRVMGKEIKFLLHFVKESKQDESGMPNNRFLAERTGGTYSTLKVQPAELEDSGVYFCASSLDSYGYTFGSGTRLTVV.

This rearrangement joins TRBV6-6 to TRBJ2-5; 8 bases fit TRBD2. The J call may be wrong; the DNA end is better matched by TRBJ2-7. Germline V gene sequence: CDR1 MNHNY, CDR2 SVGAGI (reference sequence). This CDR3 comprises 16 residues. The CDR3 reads CASSYADGTSSYEQYF. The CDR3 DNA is TGTGCCAGCAGTTACGCCGACGGGACTAGCTCCTACGAGCAGTACTTC.

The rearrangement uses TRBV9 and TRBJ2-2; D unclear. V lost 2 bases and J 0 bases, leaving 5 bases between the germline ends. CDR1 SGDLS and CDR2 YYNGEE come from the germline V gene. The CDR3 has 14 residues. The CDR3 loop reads CASSVSANTGELFF. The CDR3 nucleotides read TGTGCCAGCAGCGTCTCGGCGAACACCGGGGAGCTGTTTTTT. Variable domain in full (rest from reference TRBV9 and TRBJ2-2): DSGVTQTPKHLITATGQRVTLRCSPRSGDLSVYWYQQSLDQGLQFLIQYYNGEERAKGNILERFSAQQFPDLHSELNLSSLELGDSALYFCASSVSANTGELFFGEGSRLTVL.

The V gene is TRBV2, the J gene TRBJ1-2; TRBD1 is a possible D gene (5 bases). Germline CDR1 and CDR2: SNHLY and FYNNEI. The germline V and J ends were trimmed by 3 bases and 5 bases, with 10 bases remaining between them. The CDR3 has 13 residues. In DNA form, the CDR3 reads TGTGCCAGCAGTGAGCAGGGAGGGTATGGCTACACCTTC. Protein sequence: CASSEQGGYGYTF.

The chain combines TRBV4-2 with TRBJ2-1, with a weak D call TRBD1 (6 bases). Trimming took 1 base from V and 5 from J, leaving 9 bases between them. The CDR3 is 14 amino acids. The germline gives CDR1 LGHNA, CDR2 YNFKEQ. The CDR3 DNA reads TGTGCCAGCAGCCAAGTAGGACAGAACAATGAGCAGTTCTTC. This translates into CASSQVGQNNEQFF.

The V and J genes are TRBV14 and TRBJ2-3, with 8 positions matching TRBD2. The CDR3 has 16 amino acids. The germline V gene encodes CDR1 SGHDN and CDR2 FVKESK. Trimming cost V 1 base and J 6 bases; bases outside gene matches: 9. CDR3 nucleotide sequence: TGTGCCAGCAGCCAAGCGAATGCGGGGGGCCCGGATACGCAGTATTTT. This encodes CASSQANAGGPDTQYF.

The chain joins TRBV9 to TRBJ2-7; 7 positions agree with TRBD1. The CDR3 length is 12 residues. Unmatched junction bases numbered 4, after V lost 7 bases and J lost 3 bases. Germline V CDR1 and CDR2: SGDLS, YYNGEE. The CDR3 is CASGQASYEQYF. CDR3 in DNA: TGTGCCAGCGGACAGGCCAGCTACGAGCAGTACTTC.

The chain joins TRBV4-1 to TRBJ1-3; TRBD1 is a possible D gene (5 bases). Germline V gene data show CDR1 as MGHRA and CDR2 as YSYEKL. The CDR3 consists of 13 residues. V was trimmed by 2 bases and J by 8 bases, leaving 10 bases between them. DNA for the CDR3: TGCGCCAGCAGCCAAATAGGGGCGGACACCATATATTTT. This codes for CASSQIGADTIYF.

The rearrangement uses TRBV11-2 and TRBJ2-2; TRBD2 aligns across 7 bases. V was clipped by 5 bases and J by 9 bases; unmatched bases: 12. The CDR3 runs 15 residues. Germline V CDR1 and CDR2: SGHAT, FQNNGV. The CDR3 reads CASSPPGGLGRELFF. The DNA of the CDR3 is TGTGCCAGCAGCCCCCCGGGGGGACTGGGACGGGAGCTGTTTTTT.

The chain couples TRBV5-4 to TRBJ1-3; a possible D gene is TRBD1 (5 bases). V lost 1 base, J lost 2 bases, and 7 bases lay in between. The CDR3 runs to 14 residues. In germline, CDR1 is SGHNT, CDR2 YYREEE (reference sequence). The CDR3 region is CASSLRGTGNTIYF. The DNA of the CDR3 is TGTGCCAGCAGCTTGAGGGGAACTGGAAACACCATATATTTT.

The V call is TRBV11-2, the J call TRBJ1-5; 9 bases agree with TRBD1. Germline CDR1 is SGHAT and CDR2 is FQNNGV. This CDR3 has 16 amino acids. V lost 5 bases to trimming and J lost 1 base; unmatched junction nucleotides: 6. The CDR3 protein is CASSTTTGGSNQPQHF. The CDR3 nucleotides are TGTGCCAGCAGCACCACTACAGGGGGCAGCAATCAGCCCCAGCATTTT.

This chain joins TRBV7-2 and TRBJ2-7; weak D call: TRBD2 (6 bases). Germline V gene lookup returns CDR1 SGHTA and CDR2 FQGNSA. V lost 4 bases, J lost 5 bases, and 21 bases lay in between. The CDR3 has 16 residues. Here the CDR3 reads CASSSLPGGIGNEQYF. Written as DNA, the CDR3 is TGTGCCAGCAGCTCCCTACCTGGGGGGATCGGGAACGAGCAGTACTTC.

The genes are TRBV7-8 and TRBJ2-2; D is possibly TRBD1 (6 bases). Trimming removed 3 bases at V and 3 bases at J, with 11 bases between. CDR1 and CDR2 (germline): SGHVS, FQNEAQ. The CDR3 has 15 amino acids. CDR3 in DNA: TGTGCCAGCAGCTTCTCAGGGGTGGACACCGGGGAGCTGTTTTTT. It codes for CASSFSGVDTGELFF.

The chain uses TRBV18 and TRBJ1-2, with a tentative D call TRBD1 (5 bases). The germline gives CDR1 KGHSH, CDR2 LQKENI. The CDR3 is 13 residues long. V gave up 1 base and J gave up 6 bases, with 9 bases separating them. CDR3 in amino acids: CASSPQGNHGYTF. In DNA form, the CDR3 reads TGTGCCAGCTCACCACAGGGGAACCATGGCTACACCTTC.

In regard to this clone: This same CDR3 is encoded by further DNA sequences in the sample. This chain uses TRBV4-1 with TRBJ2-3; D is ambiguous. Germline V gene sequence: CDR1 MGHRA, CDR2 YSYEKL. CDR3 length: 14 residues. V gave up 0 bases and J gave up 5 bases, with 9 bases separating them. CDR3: CASSQDRPGDTQYF. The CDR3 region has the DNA TGCGCCAGCAGCCAAGATAGGCCGGGAGATACGCAGTATTTT.

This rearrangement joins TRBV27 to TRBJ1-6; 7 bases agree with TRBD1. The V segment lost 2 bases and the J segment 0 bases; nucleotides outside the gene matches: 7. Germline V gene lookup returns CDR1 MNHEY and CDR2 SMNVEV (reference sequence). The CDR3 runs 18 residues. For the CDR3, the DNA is TGTGCCAGCAGTTTACCCAGGACAGGAAGCTCCTATAATTCACCCCTCCACTTT. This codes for CASSLPRTGSSYNSPLHF.

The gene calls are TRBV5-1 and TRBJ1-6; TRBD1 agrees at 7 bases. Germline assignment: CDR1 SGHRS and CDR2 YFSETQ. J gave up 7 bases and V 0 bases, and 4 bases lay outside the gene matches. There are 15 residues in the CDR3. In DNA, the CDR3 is TGCGCCAGCAGCTTGGAGGGACAGAGAAATTCACCCCTCCACTTT. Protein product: CASSLEGQRNSPLHF.

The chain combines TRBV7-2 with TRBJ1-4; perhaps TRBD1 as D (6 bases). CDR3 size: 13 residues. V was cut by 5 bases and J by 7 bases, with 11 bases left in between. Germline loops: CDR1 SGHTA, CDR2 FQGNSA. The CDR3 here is CASSRGGSEKLFF. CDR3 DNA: TGTGCCAGCAGCAGAGGGGGTAGTGAAAAACTGTTTTTT. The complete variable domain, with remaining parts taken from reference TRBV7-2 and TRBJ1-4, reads GAGVSQSPSNKVTEKGKDVELRCDPISGHTALYWYRQSLGQGLEFLIYFQGNSAPDKSGLPSDRFSAERTGGSVSTLTIQRTQQEDSAVYLCASSRGGSEKLFFGSGTQLSVL.

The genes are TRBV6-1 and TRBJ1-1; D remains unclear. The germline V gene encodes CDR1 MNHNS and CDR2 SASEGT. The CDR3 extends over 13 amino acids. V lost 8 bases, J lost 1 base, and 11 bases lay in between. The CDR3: CASYNRANTEAFF. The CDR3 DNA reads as TGTGCCAGCTATAACAGAGCGAACACTGAAGCTTTCTTT.